The 28 T cell receptor beta chains given below trace back to one sample, sequenced in a study of T cell responses to AZD1222 COVID-19 vaccine. Only in-frame clones appear in the TCRdb table, and some are missing; sequencing was by immunoSEQ multiplex PCR. The table records about 97,000 clones, around nine tenths of them present only once. Sequenced material: peripheral blood, taken on day 0 of AZD1222 vaccination. These TCRs come from an adult in good health.

The rearrangement uses TRBV21-1 and TRBJ2-4; the table's D call, TRBD2, was not checked against the DNA. TRBV21-1 constitutes a pseudogene. The CDR3 sequence is 16 residues long. CDR3 DNA: TGTGCCAGCAGCAAAGTCGAGGGATGGGCCAAAAACATTCAGTACTTC. Its protein is CASSKVEGWAKNIQYF.

The chain recombines TRBV21-1 with TRBJ1-5. TRBV21-1 is termed a pseudogene. The CDR3 is 14 amino acids. The CDR3 region is CASTYGRINQPQHF. CDR3 sequence (DNA): TGTGCCAGCACCTACGGACGGATCAATCAGCCCCAGCATTTT.

This chain links TRBV11-3 with TRBJ1-1; D uncertain. The CDR3 length is 15 residues. The V end was cut by 5 bases, the J end by 0 bases, with 13 bases between. Germline lookup yields CDR1 SGHNT and CDR2 YENEEA. CDR3 sequence (DNA): TGTGCCAGCAGCCTAATCTCACGGATGAACACTGAAGCTTTCTTT. This translates into CASSLISRMNTEAFF.

A single count supports this clone. This chain links TRBV6-5 with TRBJ2-4; D not certain. Germline loops: CDR1 MNHEY, CDR2 SVGAGI. The CDR3 loop spans 16 amino acids. Between the trimmed V and J ends, which lost 3 bases and 0 bases, there was a span of 12 bases. CDR3 DNA sequence: TGTGCCAGCAGTTATGATACAAGGGAAGCCAAAAACATTCAGTACTTC. It specifies CASSYDTREAKNIQYF.

The rearrangement joins TRBV3-1 (or the pseudogene TRBV3-2) to TRBJ1-2; no definite D call. CDR1 LGHDT and CDR2 YNNKEL come from the germline V gene (reference sequence). CDR3 length equals 15 residues. Between the trimmed V and J ends, which lost 1 base and 5 bases, there was a span of 14 bases. CDR3 sequence (DNA): TGTGCCAGCAGCCAAGTCGGCCAGGAGGGTTATGGCTACACCTTC. Protein product: CASSQVGQEGYGYTF.

The CDR3 here is CASSPGYNSPLHF. CDR3 in DNA: TGTGCCAGCAGTCCTGGCTATAATTCACCCCTCCACTTT. J is TRBJ1-6 and V is TRBV6-6; D is undetermined. V lost 5 bases and J 3 bases, leaving 5 bases between the germline ends. Germline lookup yields CDR1 MNHNY and CDR2 SVGAGI (reference sequence). CDR3 length equals 13 residues.

The rearrangement links TRBV27 to TRBJ1-6; no definite D call. V was trimmed by 5 bases and J by 5 bases, leaving 10 bases between them. CDR1 and CDR2 (germline): MNHEY, SMNVEV (reference sequence). The CDR3 loop spans 14 amino acids. The CDR3 coding sequence is TGTGCCAGCAGTCTCGGACGGGATAATTCACCCCTCCACTTT. It yields the protein CASSLGRDNSPLHF.

In DNA, the CDR3 is TGTGCCAGCAGTTACTCGATTGGGGACCAGCCCCAGCATTTT. The encoded protein is CASSYSIGDQPQHF. This chain links TRBV6-5 with TRBJ1-5; the D gene is possibly TRBD1 (5 bases). The CDR3 length is 14 residues. The germline gives CDR1 MNHEY, CDR2 SVGAGI. The germline V and J ends were trimmed by 0 bases and 7 bases, with 10 bases remaining between them.

The chain couples TRBV12-3 or TRBV12-4 to TRBJ1-5, with TRBD1 as a possible D gene (5 bases). Trimming took 5 bases from V and 7 from J, leaving 9 bases between them. This CDR3 spans 12 amino acids. CDR3 bases: TGTGCCAGCAGTACCCGGGGGCAGCCCCAGCATTTT. It encodes CASSTRGQPQHF.

This chain links TRBV15 with TRBJ2-3, with D uncertain. The V gene lost 0 bases and the J gene lost 0 bases, with 10 bases spanning the gap. CDR3 length: 16 residues. CDR1 and CDR2 (germline): LNHNV, YYDKDF (reference sequence). The CDR3 here is CATSRDPDESTDTQYF. The CDR3 DNA is TGTGCCACCAGCAGAGATCCCGATGAAAGCACAGATACGCAGTATTTT.

About this clone itself: Other DNA sequences in this sample translate to the same CDR3. The chain recombines TRBV3-1 (or the pseudogene TRBV3-2) with TRBJ1-4, with a possible D match to TRBD1 (6 bases). The CDR3 runs to 15 residues. Per germline, CDR1 LGHDT and CDR2 YNNKEL (reference sequence). V was trimmed by 1 base and J by 0 bases, leaving 6 bases between them. CDR3: CASSQAGATNEKLFF. CDR3 DNA: TGTGCCAGCAGCCAAGCAGGGGCAACTAATGAAAAACTGTTTTTT.

The CDR3 here is CASSFESDTQYF. The DNA of the CDR3 is TGTGCCAGCAGTTTTGAGTCAGATACGCAGTATTTT. The J gene is TRBJ2-3, the V gene TRBV28, with D unresolved. The CDR3 has 12 residues. Looked up from germline, CDR1 is MDHEN and CDR2 is SYDVKM. V dropped 3 bases and J dropped 4 bases, with 5 bases sitting between them.

The V gene is TRBV7-9, the J gene TRBJ2-3; D ambiguous. The CDR3 totals 17 residues. With 5 bases removed from V and 1 base from J, the gap between germline ends came to 19 bases. Germline V CDR1 and CDR2: SEHNR, FQNEAQ (reference sequence). The CDR3: CASSPEPDPTRTDTQYF. CDR3 nucleotides: TGTGCCAGCAGCCCCGAACCAGACCCGACCCGCACAGATACGCAGTATTTT. The full variable domain, rest sourced from reference TRBV7-9 and TRBJ2-3, is DTGVSQNPRHKITKRGQNVTFRCDPISEHNRLYWYRQTLGQGPEFLTYFQNEAQLEKSRLLSDRFSAERPKGSFSTLEIQRTEQGDSAMYLCASSPEPDPTRTDTQYFGPGTRLTVL.

The rearrangement links TRBV5-6 to TRBJ1-1, with 8 bases aligning to TRBD1. Trimming cost V 2 bases and J 1 base; bases outside gene matches: 10. This CDR3 is 17 amino acids long. Germline V gives CDR1 SGHDT, CDR2 YYEEEE. Written as DNA, the CDR3 is TGTGCCAGCAGCTTTGGGCAGGGGGCAGTTCGGAACACTGAAGCTTTCTTT. Its translation: CASSFGQGAVRNTEAFF. Using reference TRBV5-6 and TRBJ1-1 for the parts outside the CDR3, the full variable domain is DAGVTQSPTHLIKTRGQQVTLRCSPKSGHDTVSWYQQALGQGPQFIFQYYEEEERQRGNFPDRFSGHQFPNYSSELNVNALLLGDSALYLCASSFGQGAVRNTEAFFGQGTRLTVV.

The genes are TRBV21-1 and TRBJ2-7; no DNA check was done on the table's D call, TRBD2. TRBV21-1 is a pseudogene locus. This CDR3 has 12 amino acids. For the CDR3, the DNA is TGTGCCAGCAGCGGGTCGGGCTACGAGCAGTACTTC. Translated, it gives CASSGSGYEQYF.

The chain carries TRBV25-1 and TRBJ2-1, with TRBD2 matching over 8 bases. This CDR3 is 15 amino acids long. Germline V gives CDR1 MGHDK, CDR2 SYGVNS. The V gene end was trimmed by 5 bases and the J gene end by 4 bases; junction bases not matched to a gene: 7. CDR3 sequence reads: CASSTFAGGYNEQFF. The DNA for the CDR3 is TGTGCCAGCAGTACCTTTGCGGGGGGATACAATGAGCAGTTCTTC.

The V and J genes are TRBV6-5 and TRBJ2-2; D possibly matches TRBD1 or TRBD2 (5 bases each). CDR1 and CDR2 from the germline V gene are MNHEY and SVGAGI. This CDR3 comprises 16 residues. V lost 2 bases and J 2 bases, leaving 12 bases between the germline ends. This chain's CDR3 is CASSYVRGTNTGELFF. Here the CDR3 DNA reads TGTGCCAGCAGTTACGTCCGGGGCACAAACACCGGGGAGCTGTTTTTT.

This chain uses TRBV7-8 with TRBJ2-7; 7 nucleotides match TRBD1. In germline, CDR1 is SGHVS, CDR2 FQNEAQ. J gave up 12 bases and V 1 base, and 6 bases lay outside the gene matches. This CDR3 has 12 amino acids. The chain's CDR3 is CASSLGQGLTYF. The CDR3 region has the DNA TGTGCCAGCAGCTTAGGACAGGGTCTAACGTACTTC.

The chain combines TRBV19 with TRBJ2-2, with TRBD2 identical over 9 bases. V shed 6 bases and J 7 bases; nucleotides not matched to a gene: 6. The CDR3 runs 14 residues. CDR1 is LNHDA, CDR2 SQIVND, per germline (reference sequence). This CDR3 is CASRGTSLIGELFF. In DNA, the CDR3 is TGTGCCAGTAGGGGGACTAGCTTAATCGGGGAGCTGTTTTTT. The variable domain in full, completed from reference TRBV19 and TRBJ2-2, reads DGGITQSPKYLFRKEGQNVTLSCEQNLNHDAMYWYRQDPGQGLRLIYYSQIVNDFQKGDIAEGYSVSREKKESFPLTVTSAQKNPTAFYLCASRGTSLIGELFFGEGSRLTVL.

V gene TRBV5-4 combines with J gene TRBJ1-1; D call uncertain. V lost 4 bases to trimming and J lost 4 bases, with 11 bases between them. CDR3 size: 13 residues. The germline gives CDR1 SGHNT, CDR2 YYREEE (reference sequence). The chain's CDR3 is CASSPSWGTEAFF. DNA for the CDR3: TGTGCCAGCAGCCCCTCTTGGGGCACTGAAGCTTTCTTT.

The genes are TRBV5-8 and TRBJ1-4; weak D call: TRBD1 (5 bases). The V end lost 4 bases, the J end lost 2 bases, and 15 bases lay between the germline ends. The V gene's germline CDR1 is SGHTS and CDR2 YDEGEE. This CDR3 spans 16 amino acids. The DNA for the CDR3 is TGTGCCAGCAGCCCCTGGGGAGGGGTGACTAATGAAAAACTGTTTTTT. Amino acids: CASSPWGGVTNEKLFF.

This chain uses TRBV30 with TRBJ1-2, with D perhaps matching TRBD1 (5 bases). The V and J ends lost 2 bases and 4 bases respectively, with 11 bases between them. Germline CDR1 and CDR2: GTSNPN and SVGIG (reference sequence). The CDR3 has 13 residues. CDR3 nucleotide sequence: TGTGCCTGGAGTCCCCGGGGCTCCTATGGCTACACCTTC. Translating it yields CAWSPRGSYGYTF.

The rearrangement uses TRBV18 and TRBJ2-1, with D uncertain. Trimming took off 3 bases at V and 0 bases at J, with 12 bases between the two ends. The CDR3 is made up of 16 amino acids. Germline V gene lookup returns CDR1 KGHSH and CDR2 LQKENI. CDR3 region: CASSPLDRRSYNEQFF. CDR3 DNA sequence: TGTGCCAGCTCACCCCTGGACCGACGCTCCTACAATGAGCAGTTCTTC.

The chain joins TRBV30 to TRBJ1-2, with D hard to call. Germline CDR1 reads GTSNPN; CDR2 reads SVGIG (reference sequence). The CDR3 runs to 15 residues. The ends were cut back, 0 bases at V and 7 bases at J, with 18 bases in the middle. CDR3 DNA sequence: TGTGCCTGGAGTGTAGGTTTAGGGATGGGGTTTGGCTACACCTTC. Protein sequence: CAWSVGLGMGFGYTF.

V is TRBV2 and J is TRBJ1-2; perhaps TRBD1 as D (6 bases). The CDR3 runs 15 residues. V shed 6 bases and J shed 2 bases, with 16 bases lying between them. CDR1 is SNHLY, CDR2 FYNNEI, per germline. The CDR3 loop is CASRGTRGSNYGYTF. CDR3 nucleotides: TGTGCCAGCAGGGGGACAAGAGGATCCAACTATGGCTACACCTTC.

The chain recombines TRBV6-5 with TRBJ2-6, with D unresolved. The CDR3 consists of 14 residues. The V gene's germline CDR1 is MNHEY and CDR2 SVGAGI. Between the trimmed V and J ends, which lost 4 bases and 0 bases, there was a span of 4 bases. DNA of the CDR3: TGTGCCAGCAGTTGGGGCTCTGGGGCCAACGTCCTGACTTTC. It codes for CASSWGSGANVLTF.

The chain uses TRBV19 and TRBJ2-1, with D uncertain. Germline lookup yields CDR1 LNHDA and CDR2 SQIVND (reference sequence). The CDR3 covers 15 residues. V was cut by 10 bases and J by 2 bases, with 18 bases left in between. CDR3: CATLSSALTYNEQFF. CDR3 nucleotides: TGTGCCACTTTGTCTTCAGCCCTAACCTACAATGAGCAGTTCTTC.

The chain combines TRBV6-1 with TRBJ1-2, with 11 bases matching TRBD1. The CDR3 spans 17 residues. Germline V gene sequence: CDR1 MNHNS, CDR2 SASEGT. Trimming took 2 bases from V and 4 from J; bases not matched to a gene: 9. DNA for the CDR3: TGTGCCAGCAGTGAACTCATTTGGACAGGGGGCTCCTATGGCTACACCTTC. Its protein is CASSELIWTGGSYGYTF.